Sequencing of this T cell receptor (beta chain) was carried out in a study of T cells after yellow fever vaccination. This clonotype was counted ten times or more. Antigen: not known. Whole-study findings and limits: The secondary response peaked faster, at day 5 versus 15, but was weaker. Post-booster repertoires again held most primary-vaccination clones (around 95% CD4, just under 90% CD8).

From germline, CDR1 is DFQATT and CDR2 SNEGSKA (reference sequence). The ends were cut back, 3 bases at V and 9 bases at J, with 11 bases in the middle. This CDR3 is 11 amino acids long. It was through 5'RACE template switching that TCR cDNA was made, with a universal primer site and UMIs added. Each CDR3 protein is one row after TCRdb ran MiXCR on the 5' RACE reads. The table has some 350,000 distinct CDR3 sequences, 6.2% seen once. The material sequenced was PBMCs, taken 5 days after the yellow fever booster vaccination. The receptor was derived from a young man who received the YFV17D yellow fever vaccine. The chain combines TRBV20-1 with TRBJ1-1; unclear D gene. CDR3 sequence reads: CSASGGVQAFF. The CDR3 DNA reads TGCAGTGCTAGCGGCGGGGTCCAAGCTTTCTTT.